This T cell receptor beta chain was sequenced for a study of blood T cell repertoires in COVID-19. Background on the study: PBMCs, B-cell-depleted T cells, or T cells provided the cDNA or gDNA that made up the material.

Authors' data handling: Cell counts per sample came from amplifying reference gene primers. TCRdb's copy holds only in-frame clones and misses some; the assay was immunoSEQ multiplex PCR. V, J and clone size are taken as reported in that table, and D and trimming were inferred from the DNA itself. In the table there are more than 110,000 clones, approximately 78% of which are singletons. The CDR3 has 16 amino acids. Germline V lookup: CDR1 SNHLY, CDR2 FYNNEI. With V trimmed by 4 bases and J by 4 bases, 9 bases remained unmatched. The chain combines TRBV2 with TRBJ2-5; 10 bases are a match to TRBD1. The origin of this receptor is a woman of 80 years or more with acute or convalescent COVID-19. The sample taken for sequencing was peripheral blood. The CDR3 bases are TGTGCCAGCAGTGTAGGGCGGACAGGGGGGAGAGAGACCCAGTACTTC. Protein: CASSVGRTGGRETQYF.